What follows are 25 T cell receptor beta chains derived from one specimen sequenced in a study of control samples from healthy donors and cancer patients. The assay was immunoSEQ multiplex PCR, and TCRdb's table has in-frame clones only and misses some. Among some 140,000 clones listed, nearly 90% were seen once. The specimen was PBMCs. These receptors were taken from a man aged 45-65 years with head and neck cancer.

The chain combines TRBV19 with TRBJ2-7, with D possibly being TRBD1 (7 bases). CDR3 length equals 15 residues. The V gene's germline CDR1 is LNHDA and CDR2 SQIVND (reference sequence). The germline V and J ends were trimmed by 4 bases and 0 bases, with 13 bases remaining between them. The CDR3 here is CASSKGGTVSYEQYF. The CDR3 region has the DNA TGTGCCAGTAGTAAGGGCGGGACAGTCTCCTACGAGCAGTACTTC.

This rearrangement joins TRBV18 to TRBJ1-2; D is unresolved. Trimming removed 2 bases from V and 3 bases from J, with 7 bases in between. This CDR3 has 13 amino acids. Germline CDR1 and CDR2: KGHSH and LQKENI. This CDR3 reads CASSPETDYGYTF. CDR3 coding DNA: TGTGCCAGCTCACCAGAAACAGACTATGGCTACACCTTC.

The chain carries TRBV27 and TRBJ1-6; TRBD1 might be the D (5 bases). Germline CDR1 MNHEY, CDR2 SMNVEV (reference sequence). The CDR3 extends over 16 amino acids. With 3 bases removed from V and 10 bases from J, the gap between germline ends came to 19 bases. The DNA of the CDR3 is TGTGCCAGCAGTTTGGGACCGATGACTAGAACCTCACCCCTCCACTTT. Its protein is CASSLGPMTRTSPLHF.

The CDR3 DNA is TGTGCCAGCCTCCTCGGGGGGGTATTCACTACGCGTCAGCCCCAGCATTTT. Translation gives CASLLGGVFTTRQPQHF. This chain uses TRBV11-3 with TRBJ1-5; D perhaps matches TRBD1 (5 bases). The CDR3 is made up of 17 amino acids. V lost 8 bases and J 6 bases, leaving 26 bases between the germline ends. Germline loops: CDR1 SGHNT, CDR2 YENEEA.

V and J are TRBV5-5 and TRBJ1-1, with D perhaps matching TRBD1 (5 bases). The CDR3 spans 15 residues. Trimming removed 1 base from V and 4 bases from J, with 14 bases in between. From germline, CDR1 is SGHKS and CDR2 YYEKEE (reference sequence). The CDR3 bases are TGTGCCAGCAGCTTGTGGGACGGGGGTGTCACTGAAGCTTTCTTT. Protein sequence: CASSLWDGGVTEAFF. Looking up the rest from reference TRBV5-5 and TRBJ1-1 gives the full variable domain: DAGVTQSPTHLIKTRGQQVTLRCSPISGHKSVSWYQQVLGQGPQFIFQYYEKEERGRGNFPDRFSARQFPNYSSELNVNALLLGDSALYLCASSLWDGGVTEAFFGQGTRLTVV.

The gene calls are TRBV10-1 and TRBJ1-2; possible D gene TRBD1, 5 bases. The CDR3 sequence is 13 residues long. The germline V gene encodes CDR1 WNHNN and CDR2 SYGVQD (reference sequence). The germline V and J ends were trimmed by 3 bases and 3 bases, with 8 bases remaining between them. The CDR3 nucleotides are TGCGCCAGCAGTGATGAGGGGCACTATGGCTACACCTTC. The encoded protein is CASSDEGHYGYTF.

V and J are TRBV7-9 and TRBJ1-1; D gene unclear. The CDR3 covers 14 residues. V was shortened by 1 base and J by 3 bases, with 9 bases between the two germline ends. Looked up from germline, CDR1 is SEHNR and CDR2 is FQNEAQ (reference sequence). Written as DNA, the CDR3 is TGTGCCAGCAGCTTAGGGGTTGGGGACACTGAAGCTTTCTTT. Its translation: CASSLGVGDTEAFF. The full variable domain, in which reference TRBV7-9 and TRBJ1-1 provide the parts outside the CDR3, is DTGVSQNPRHKITKRGQNVTFRCDPISEHNRLYWYRQTLGQGPEFLTYFQNEAQLEKSRLLSDRFSAERPKGSFSTLEIQRTEQGDSAMYLCASSLGVGDTEAFFGQGTRLTVV.

This chain connects TRBV5-1 to TRBJ2-1; D is possibly TRBD2 (5 bases). The germline gives CDR1 SGHRS, CDR2 YFSETQ. The CDR3 contains 15 residues. The V end was cut by 1 base, the J end by 6 bases, with 14 bases between. The CDR3 loop reads CASSLSPLGGNEQFF. CDR3 coding DNA: TGCGCCAGCAGCTTGTCTCCCTTAGGAGGCAATGAGCAGTTCTTC.

The chain employs TRBV27 and TRBJ1-3; 7 bases fit TRBD1. Germline-derived CDR1 and CDR2 are MNHEY and SMNVEV (reference sequence). The CDR3 has 15 residues. Trimming took 4 bases from V and 7 from J; bases not matched to a gene: 10. CDR3 bases: TGTGCCAGCAGTTCGCCGTCGACAGGGAGGAACACCATATATTTT. Its translation is CASSSPSTGRNTIYF.

This chain links TRBV28 with TRBJ2-7; tentative D call: TRBD1 (6 bases). The CDR3 loop spans 14 amino acids. Trimming cost V 6 bases and J 2 bases, with 14 bases left between them. The germline V gene encodes CDR1 MDHEN and CDR2 SYDVKM. As DNA, the CDR3 is TGTGCCAGCAGAATGACAGGTTATGCCTACGAGCAGTACTTC. Amino acids: CASRMTGYAYEQYF.

In the case of this clone: The identical CDR3 is also encoded by other nucleotide sequences in the sample. CDR3 loop: CATSDLSGTSTDTQYF. The CDR3 coding sequence is TGTGCCACCAGTGATCTTTCGGGGACTAGCACAGATACGCAGTATTTT. The genes are TRBV24-1 and TRBJ2-3; tentative D call: TRBD2 (6 bases). CDR1 is KGHDR, CDR2 SFDVKD, per germline. V was clipped by 3 bases and J by 0 bases, with 12 bases between them. The CDR3 spans 16 residues.

The chain recombines TRBV30 with TRBJ2-1, with D perhaps assigned TRBD1 or TRBD2 (5 bases each). V was clipped by 3 bases and J by 8 bases, with 11 bases between them. From germline, CDR1 is GTSNPN and CDR2 SVGIG (reference sequence). This CDR3 is built from 12 residues. This CDR3 is CAWSWGNHEQFF. DNA of the CDR3: TGTGCCTGGAGCTGGGGGAACCATGAGCAGTTCTTC.

The chain combines TRBV7-6 with TRBJ1-5, with TRBD1 matching over 10 bases. With V trimmed by 5 bases and J by 4 bases, 5 bases remained unmatched. The CDR3 contains 15 residues. Germline V CDR1 and CDR2: SGHVS, FNYEAQ. CDR3 sequence reads: CASSQGQGRNQPQHF. The CDR3 DNA reads TGTGCCAGCAGCCAGGGACAGGGGAGGAATCAGCCCCAGCATTTT.

This rearrangement joins TRBV19 to TRBJ2-3; D may correspond to TRBD1 or TRBD2 (7 bases each). Germline V lookup: CDR1 LNHDA, CDR2 SQIVND (reference sequence). The CDR3 sequence is 15 residues long. V was clipped by 5 bases and J by 4 bases, with 16 bases between them. CDR3: CASSPGEGAADTQYF. CDR3 bases: TGTGCCAGTAGTCCCGGGGAGGGGGCCGCAGATACGCAGTATTTT.

The gene calls are TRBV30 and TRBJ2-5; the D gene is possibly TRBD2 (5 bases). Trimming removed 5 bases at V and 1 base at J, with 11 bases between. The CDR3 contains 13 residues. CDR1 GTSNPN and CDR2 SVGIG come from the germline V gene (reference sequence). CDR3 protein: CAWDRGFQETQYF. For the CDR3, the DNA is TGTGCCTGGGACCGCGGGTTCCAAGAGACCCAGTACTTC.

The V gene is TRBV27, the J gene TRBJ2-1; D may be TRBD1 or TRBD2 (6 bases each). Germline values: CDR1 MNHEY, CDR2 SMNVEV (reference sequence). The CDR3 length is 16 residues. Trimming stripped 2 bases from V and 0 bases from J, with 11 bases between. This CDR3 reads CASSLEGGLSYNEQFF. The CDR3, as DNA: TGTGCCAGCAGTTTAGAGGGGGGCCTCTCCTACAATGAGCAGTTCTTC.

V usage is TRBV27 and J usage is TRBJ2-3; D is possibly TRBD2 (6 bases). V lost 7 bases, J lost 0 bases, and 17 bases lay in between. Germline values: CDR1 MNHEY, CDR2 SMNVEV (reference sequence). The CDR3 loop spans 16 amino acids. CDR3 nucleotides: TGTGCCAGCAAACAAAACGGGGGAGCTAGCACAGATACGCAGTATTTT. This codes for CASKQNGGASTDTQYF.

V and J are TRBV28 and TRBJ1-4, with 10 bases that match TRBD1. Germline CDR1 reads MDHEN; CDR2 reads SYDVKM. With 3 bases clipped from V and 5 bases from J, the junction kept 6 bases outside the gene matches. The CDR3 totals 16 residues. The CDR3 bases are TGTGCCAGCAGTTTTGGGACAGGGGACCTCAATGAAAAACTGTTTTTT. Translating it yields CASSFGTGDLNEKLFF.

This clone was observed a handful of times. This sequence joins TRBV25-1 and TRBJ2-1; 9 bases map to TRBD1. This CDR3 has 15 residues. Unmatched junction bases numbered 4, after V lost 5 bases and J lost 2 bases. The germline gives CDR1 MGHDK, CDR2 SYGVNS. CDR3 nucleotides: TGTGCCAGCAGTACCGGGACAGGGACCTACAATGAGCAGTTCTTC. Amino acids: CASSTGTGTYNEQFF.

The genes are TRBV2 and TRBJ1-2, with TRBD1 matching over 10 bases. Germline V gives CDR1 SNHLY, CDR2 FYNNEI. This CDR3 has 14 amino acids. The ends lost 6 bases at V and 5 bases at J; junction bases unmatched: 6. CDR3 DNA sequence: TGTGCCAGCAGGGATCAGGACAGGGGGTATGGCTACACCTTC. This gives the protein CASRDQDRGYGYTF.

The sample holds one count of this clone. The chain uses TRBV28 and TRBJ2-1; 8 bases are a match to TRBD2. The CDR3 contains 16 residues. J gave up 4 bases and V 2 bases, and 7 bases lay outside the gene matches. In germline, CDR1 is MDHEN, CDR2 SYDVKM. The CDR3 nucleotides are TGTGCCAGCAGTTTAAGAGGGGGGACTAGTTACAATGAGCAGTTCTTC. It is translated as CASSLRGGTSYNEQFF.

The V and J genes are TRBV3-1 (or the pseudogene TRBV3-2) and TRBJ1-1; no clear D. Deletions cut 1 base from V and 0 bases from J, with 6 bases between. Germline CDR1 LGHDT, CDR2 YNNKEL (reference sequence). The CDR3 length is 14 residues. CDR3 amino acids: CASSQGGLNTEAFF. The CDR3 bases are TGTGCCAGCAGCCAAGGCGGCTTGAACACTGAAGCTTTCTTT.

This sequence joins TRBV11-2 and TRBJ2-1; TRBD1 is a possible D gene (5 bases). The CDR3 covers 16 residues. Germline CDR1 SGHAT, CDR2 FQNNGV. The ends were cut back, 1 base at V and 4 bases at J, with 14 bases in the middle. This CDR3 reads CASSLGLDIWYNEQFF. In DNA form, the CDR3 reads TGTGCCAGCAGCTTAGGGCTGGACATTTGGTACAATGAGCAGTTCTTC.

The chain carries TRBV11-3 and TRBJ2-1; D call uncertain. V was shortened by 5 bases and J by 6 bases, with 14 bases between the two germline ends. The CDR3 has 14 amino acids. The germline gives CDR1 SGHNT, CDR2 YENEEA. The CDR3: CASSPYPRANEQFF. CDR3 nucleotide sequence: TGTGCCAGCAGCCCCTACCCAAGGGCCAATGAGCAGTTCTTC.

The chain employs TRBV29-1 and TRBJ2-1; D remains unclear. Germline CDR1 is SQVTM and CDR2 is ANQGSEA. The V end lost 4 bases, the J end lost 10 bases, and 5 bases lay between the germline ends. This CDR3 is built from 9 residues. CDR3 DNA sequence: TGCAGCGTTGGCAAGGAGCAGTTCTTC. It encodes CSVGKEQFF.